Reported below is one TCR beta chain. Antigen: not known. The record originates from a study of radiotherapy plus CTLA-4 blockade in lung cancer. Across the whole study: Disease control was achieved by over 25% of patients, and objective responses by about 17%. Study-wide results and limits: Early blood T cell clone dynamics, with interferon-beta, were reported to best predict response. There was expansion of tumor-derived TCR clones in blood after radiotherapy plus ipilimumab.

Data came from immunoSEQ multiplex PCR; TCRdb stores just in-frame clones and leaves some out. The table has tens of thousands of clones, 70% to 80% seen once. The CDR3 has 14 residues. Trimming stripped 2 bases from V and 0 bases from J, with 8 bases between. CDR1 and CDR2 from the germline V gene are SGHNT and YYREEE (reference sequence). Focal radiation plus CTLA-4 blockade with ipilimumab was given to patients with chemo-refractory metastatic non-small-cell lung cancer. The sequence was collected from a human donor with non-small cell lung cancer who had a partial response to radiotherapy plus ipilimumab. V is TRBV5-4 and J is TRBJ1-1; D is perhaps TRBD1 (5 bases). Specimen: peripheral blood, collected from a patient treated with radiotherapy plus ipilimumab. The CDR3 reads CASSFAGMNTEAFF. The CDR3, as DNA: TGTGCCAGCAGCTTTGCAGGGATGAACACTGAAGCTTTCTTT.